The source of this TCR beta chain is a study of cytomegalovirus exposure and HLA in healthy donors. Background on the study: A later analysis reported the same platform for the 95 to 150 validation repertoires and the roughly 700 first-cohort repertoires.

Profiling relied on immunoSEQ multiplex PCR, and the TCRdb table lists in-frame clones only, not all of them. This table holds about 74,000 clones, around 94% found once. The CDR3 sequence is 13 residues long. The germline CDR1 and CDR2 sequences are WSHSY and SAAADI. V was pared by 6 bases and J by 4 bases, with 2 bases of the junction left unmatched. Study results and limitations: Three chains linked to CMV were shown in vitro to be specific for CMV antigens.

In regard to this clone: Its antigen is not known.

The sequenced sample consisted of PBMCs. The genes are TRBV10-2 and TRBJ2-7; 11 bases match TRBD2. The TCR was taken from a man between 18 and 35 years old in good health and CMV-seropositive. The CDR3 protein is CASRLAGGYEQYF. The DNA of the CDR3 is TGCGCCAGCAGGCTAGCGGGAGGATACGAGCAGTACTTC.